The 26 T cell receptor beta chains below were found in one sample sequenced in a study of shared clonotypes between healthy human individuals. The data were produced by immunoSEQ multiplex PCR, yet TCRdb's version contains in-frame clones alone and is incomplete. The sample carries roughly 680,000 clones, roughly two thirds recorded once. The sequenced sample was memory CD4+ T cells sorted from blood. Subset specified: CD45RA-negative fraction. The origin of the receptors is a woman in her twenties or thirties in good health.

This chain connects TRBV19 to TRBJ2-3; 13 bases map to TRBD2. The ends lost 5 bases at V and 3 bases at J; junction bases unmatched: 8. The CDR3 length is 17 residues. Germline CDR1 and CDR2: LNHDA and SQIVND (reference sequence). CDR3 in DNA: TGTGCCAGTAGTGCAGAAGCGACTAGCGGGAGGACAGATACGCAGTATTTT. This codes for CASSAEATSGRTDTQYF.

The rearrangement uses TRBV7-2 and TRBJ1-3, with D perhaps TRBD1 (5 bases). This CDR3 is 14 amino acids long. The V and J ends lost 5 bases and 6 bases respectively, with 14 bases between them. Germline V gene data show CDR1 as SGHTA and CDR2 as FQGNSA. Here the CDR3 DNA reads TGTGCCAGCAGCGGGGACTTGAGGGAAAACACCATATATTTT. This sequence encodes CASSGDLRENTIYF.

This chain links TRBV7-8 with TRBJ1-5; possible D gene TRBD1, 5 bases. Germline V gives CDR1 SGHVS, CDR2 FQNEAQ. The CDR3 extends over 14 amino acids. V lost 4 bases to trimming and J lost 3 bases, with 10 bases between them. The CDR3 region has the DNA TGTGCCAGCAGCTCAAACGGACACAATCAGCCCCAGCATTTT. Its translation: CASSSNGHNQPQHF.

The chain carries TRBV28 and TRBJ2-1; 11 bases match TRBD2. The V gene's germline CDR1 is MDHEN and CDR2 SYDVKM. The CDR3 covers 18 residues. V gave up 1 base and J gave up 4 bases; unmatched junction bases: 9. The CDR3 DNA reads TGTGCCAGCAGTTTATTCCCCCCCGGGACTAGCGGTTACAATGAGCAGTTCTTC. Its protein product is CASSLFPPGTSGYNEQFF.

This clone was picked up one time. The gene calls are TRBV6-1 and TRBJ2-7; D may be TRBD1 (6 bases). Deletions cut 7 bases from V and 5 bases from J, with 12 bases between. The CDR3 contains 12 residues. Germline values: CDR1 MNHNS, CDR2 SASEGT. CDR3 protein: CASTPGTNEQYF. The DNA of the CDR3 is TGTGCCAGCACTCCCGGGACAAACGAGCAGTACTTC.

This rearrangement joins TRBV18 to TRBJ2-3; no clear D. Germline loops: CDR1 KGHSH, CDR2 LQKENI. The CDR3 is 10 amino acids. V was shortened by 8 bases and J by 3 bases, with 3 bases between the two germline ends. CDR3 amino acids: CASATDTQYF. The CDR3, as DNA: TGTGCCAGCGCGACAGATACGCAGTATTTT.

The chain carries TRBV5-4 and TRBJ2-2; unclear D gene. Trimming removed 3 bases at V and 2 bases at J, with 14 bases between. Germline V gene sequence: CDR1 SGHNT, CDR2 YYREEE (reference sequence). This CDR3 is 16 amino acids long. The DNA for the CDR3 is TGTGCCAGCAGCTCTGGGCCGACTTCCAACACCGGGGAGCTGTTTTTT. Protein product: CASSSGPTSNTGELFF.

J is TRBJ2-1 and V is TRBV11-2; TRBD2 aligns across 12 bases. V gave up 5 bases and J gave up 7 bases; unmatched junction bases: 9. This CDR3 region has 16 residues. Germline CDR1 reads SGHAT; CDR2 reads FQNNGV. CDR3 sequence (DNA): TGTGCCAGCAGCCCGGGGCTAGCGGGAGGGCTTAATGAGCAGTTCTTC. Translation gives CASSPGLAGGLNEQFF.

J is TRBJ2-7 and V is TRBV10-3; 7 bases are shared with TRBD2. This CDR3 comprises 18 residues. Trimming removed 3 bases from V and 0 bases from J; junction bases left unmatched: 14. The germline CDR1 and CDR2 sequences are ENHRY and SYGVKD. The CDR3 coding sequence is TGTGCCATCAGTGATGGAACGAAGGCTAGCGGCAGCTCCTACGAGCAGTACTTC. It translates to CAISDGTKASGSSYEQYF.

The rearrangement uses TRBV4-2 and TRBJ2-1, with D perhaps TRBD1 or TRBD2 (6 bases each). Germline assignment: CDR1 LGHNA and CDR2 YNFKEQ. The CDR3 contains 14 residues. Trimming removed 6 bases from V and 8 bases from J, with 17 bases in between. The chain's CDR3 is CASRSSGARDEQFF. In nucleotides, the CDR3 is TGTGCCAGCAGATCGTCGGGGGCGCGGGATGAGCAGTTCTTC.

The rearrangement uses TRBV7-9 and TRBJ1-2, with D unclear. The CDR3 loop spans 12 amino acids. The germline V and J ends were trimmed by 1 base and 8 bases, with 8 bases remaining between them. Germline CDR1 SEHNR, CDR2 FQNEAQ (reference sequence). CDR3: CASSLGERGYTF. The DNA for the CDR3 is TGTGCCAGCAGCTTAGGGGAACGAGGCTACACCTTC.

The rearrangement uses TRBV5-4 and TRBJ2-7, with D tentatively TRBD2 (5 bases). The CDR3 has 16 amino acids. Germline values: CDR1 SGHNT, CDR2 YYREEE (reference sequence). V gave up 0 bases and J gave up 0 bases, with 13 bases separating them. For the CDR3, the DNA is TGTGCCAGCAGCTTGGATTTTGGGGAGAGCTCCTACGAGCAGTACTTC. Translated: CASSLDFGESSYEQYF.

The J gene is TRBJ1-1, the V gene TRBV5-1, with TRBD1 as a possible D gene (6 bases). V dropped 5 bases and J dropped 0 bases, with 17 bases sitting between them. The CDR3 runs to 16 residues. Germline-derived CDR1 and CDR2 are SGHRS and YFSETQ. The DNA for the CDR3 is TGCGCCAGCAGTCCCGGCAGGGGCACCATGAACACTGAAGCTTTCTTT. This codes for CASSPGRGTMNTEAFF.

The genes are TRBV7-3 and TRBJ2-2, with a possible D match to TRBD1 (6 bases). This CDR3 contains 15 residues. In germline, CDR1 is SGHTA, CDR2 FQGTGA. Trimming cost V 2 bases and J 4 bases, with 11 bases left between them. The CDR3 nucleotides are TGTGCCAGCAGCTTACAGGGGCTGATCACCGGGGAGCTGTTTTTT. This gives the protein CASSLQGLITGELFF.

About this clone itself: A much larger clone lies a single base off, so this may be a read error. Other DNA variants within this sample encode the same CDR3. This chain joins TRBV2 and TRBJ2-1, with D uncertain. The germline V and J ends were trimmed by 2 bases and 4 bases, with 0 bases remaining between them. CDR1 is SNHLY and CDR2 is FYNNEI in the germline V gene. The CDR3 has 11 amino acids. Here the CDR3 DNA reads TGTGCCAGCAGTGAATACAATGAGCAGTTCTTC. Encoded protein: CASSEYNEQFF.

The chain has TRBV11-2 and TRBJ2-1, with TRBD2 matching over 7 bases. In germline, CDR1 is SGHAT, CDR2 FQNNGV. There are 16 residues in the CDR3. The V gene end was trimmed by 2 bases and the J gene end by 3 bases; junction bases not matched to a gene: 7. The DNA of the CDR3 is TGTGCCAGCAGCTTAATTTGGTCTAGCGGCTACAATGAGCAGTTCTTC. Its protein product is CASSLIWSSGYNEQFF.

V and J are TRBV10-3 and TRBJ2-7; the D gene is possibly TRBD2 (5 bases). This CDR3 comprises 17 residues. With 4 bases removed from V and 0 bases from J, the gap between germline ends came to 19 bases. From germline, CDR1 is ENHRY and CDR2 SYGVKD. In DNA, the CDR3 is TGTGCCATCAGTGCAGGAGGTGGACTCGCCTTCTCCTACGAGCAGTACTTC. Protein sequence: CAISAGGGLAFSYEQYF.

This clone was observed at least ten times. CDR3 loop: CASSRIPGNYNEQFF. In DNA form, the CDR3 reads TGCGCCAGCAGCCGGATCCCGGGGAACTACAATGAGCAGTTCTTC. The V and J genes are TRBV5-1 and TRBJ2-1; maybe TRBD2 (5 bases). Germline values: CDR1 SGHRS, CDR2 YFSETQ. This CDR3 contains 15 residues. V lost 4 bases and J 3 bases, leaving 14 bases between the germline ends.

The chain recombines TRBV19 with TRBJ2-4, with TRBD2 matching over 7 bases. This CDR3 has 15 amino acids. Trimming took 3 bases from V and 1 from J; bases not matched to a gene: 3. The V gene's germline CDR1 is LNHDA and CDR2 SQIVND (reference sequence). CDR3 sequence: CASSIGTIAKNIQYF. The CDR3 nucleotides read TGTGCCAGTAGTATCGGGACTATTGCCAAAAACATTCAGTACTTC.

The chain carries TRBV19 and TRBJ2-1; D possibly uses TRBD1 or TRBD2 (5 bases each). Germline-derived CDR1 and CDR2 are LNHDA and SQIVND (reference sequence). The V end was cut by 7 bases, the J end by 7 bases, with 17 bases between. CDR3 length: 14 residues. CDR3 sequence reads: CASTLYGDGNEQFF. In nucleotides, the CDR3 is TGTGCCAGTACCCTATATGGGGACGGGAATGAGCAGTTCTTC.

The chain recombines TRBV30 with TRBJ1-5; 7 bases map to TRBD1. The CDR3 totals 19 residues. The J segment lost 2 bases and the V segment lost 2 bases, leaving 18 bases of the junction unmatched. The germline V gene encodes CDR1 GTSNPN and CDR2 SVGIG (reference sequence). CDR3 nucleotide sequence: TGTGCCTGGAGTATAAGTCACAGGGGCGGGGGATACGGCAATCAGCCCCAGCATTTT. It translates to CAWSISHRGGGYGNQPQHF.

The chain has TRBV21-1 and TRBJ2-7; the D call in the table, TRBD1, was not verified against the DNA. TRBV21-1 is deemed a pseudogene. The CDR3 runs to 17 residues. This CDR3 reads CARSQPGVNRGKNEQYF. The DNA for the CDR3 is TGTGCCAGGTCCCAACCAGGGGTTAACAGGGGCAAAAACGAGCAGTACTTC.

This rearrangement joins TRBV5-8 to TRBJ2-7, with D unresolved. This CDR3 has 13 residues. Germline values: CDR1 SGHTS, CDR2 YDEGEE. V lost 0 bases and J 3 bases, leaving 7 bases between the germline ends. The CDR3 loop reads CASSLDSGYEQYF. The CDR3 DNA follows: TGTGCCAGCAGCTTGGATTCTGGCTACGAGCAGTACTTC.

This clone has just one count. The rearrangement joins TRBV10-3 to TRBJ2-5; D not resolved. The CDR3 totals 12 residues. CDR1 is ENHRY, CDR2 SYGVKD, per germline. V gave up 4 bases and J gave up 5 bases, with 8 bases separating them. This CDR3 is CAISVSSETQYF. CDR3 nucleotide sequence: TGTGCCATCAGTGTGAGTTCGGAGACCCAGTACTTC.

The V call is TRBV29-1, the J call TRBJ2-1; D may be TRBD2 (7 bases). The CDR3 runs to 16 residues. V gave up 1 base and J gave up 4 bases, with 17 bases separating them. Germline loops: CDR1 SQVTM, CDR2 ANQGSEA. The CDR3 nucleotides read TGCAGCGTTGAAGTAGTGGGAGGGGGTAGATACAATGAGCAGTTCTTC. Its protein is CSVEVVGGGRYNEQFF.

This chain joins TRBV11-3 and TRBJ2-3; possibly TRBD1 or TRBD2 for D (6 bases each). V was cut by 5 bases and J by 5 bases, with 14 bases left in between. The CDR3 is 14 residues long. Per the germline V gene, CDR1 is SGHNT and CDR2 is YENEEA. The CDR3 DNA reads as TGTGCCAGCAGCCGCGGGACACTGATAGATACGCAGTATTTT. Translated: CASSRGTLIDTQYF.